Listed here is a single TCR beta chain. The record originates from a study of blood T cell repertoires in COVID-19. Overall study: Acute and convalescent COVID-19 specimens originated in the United States, Italy and Spain. In each case, the material was cDNA or gDNA derived from T cells, B-cell-depleted T cells, or PBMCs.

Original analysis: By means of reference gene primer amplification, nucleated cell counts were estimated. Generated by immunoSEQ multiplex PCR, the TCRdb table keeps only in-frame clones and is missing some. V, J and clone size are those of that table, while D and trimming were read from the DNA. This sample carries roughly 70,000 clones, just under 90% of them seen once, and the ten largest clones take more than 6.5%. There are 14 residues in the CDR3. The V gene's germline CDR1 is SGHKS and CDR2 YYEKEE (reference sequence). Trimming cost V 4 bases and J 4 bases; bases outside gene matches: 6. The chain recombines TRBV5-5 with TRBJ2-7; 9 nucleotides line up with TRBD2. The clonotype was recovered from an elderly woman with active COVID-19. The source material was peripheral blood. The CDR3 loop is CASSIAGEIYEQYF. The DNA for the CDR3 is TGTGCCAGCAGCATAGCGGGAGAGATTTACGAGCAGTACTTC. Supplemented by reference TRBV5-5 and TRBJ2-7, the full variable domain reads DAGVTQSPTHLIKTRGQQVTLRCSPISGHKSVSWYQQVLGQGPQFIFQYYEKEERGRGNFPDRFSARQFPNYSSELNVNALLLGDSALYLCASSIAGEIYEQYFGPGTRLTVT.